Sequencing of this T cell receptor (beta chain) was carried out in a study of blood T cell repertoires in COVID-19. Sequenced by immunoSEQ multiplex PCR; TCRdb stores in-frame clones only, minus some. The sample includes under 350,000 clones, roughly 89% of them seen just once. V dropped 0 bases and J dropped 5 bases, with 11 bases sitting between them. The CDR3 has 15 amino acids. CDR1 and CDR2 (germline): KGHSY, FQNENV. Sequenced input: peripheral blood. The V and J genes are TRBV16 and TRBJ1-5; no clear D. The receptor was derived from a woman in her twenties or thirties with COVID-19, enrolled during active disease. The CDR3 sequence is CASSQSGRLYQPQHF. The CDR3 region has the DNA TGTGCCAGCAGCCAATCGGGCAGGTTGTATCAGCCCCAGCATTTT.